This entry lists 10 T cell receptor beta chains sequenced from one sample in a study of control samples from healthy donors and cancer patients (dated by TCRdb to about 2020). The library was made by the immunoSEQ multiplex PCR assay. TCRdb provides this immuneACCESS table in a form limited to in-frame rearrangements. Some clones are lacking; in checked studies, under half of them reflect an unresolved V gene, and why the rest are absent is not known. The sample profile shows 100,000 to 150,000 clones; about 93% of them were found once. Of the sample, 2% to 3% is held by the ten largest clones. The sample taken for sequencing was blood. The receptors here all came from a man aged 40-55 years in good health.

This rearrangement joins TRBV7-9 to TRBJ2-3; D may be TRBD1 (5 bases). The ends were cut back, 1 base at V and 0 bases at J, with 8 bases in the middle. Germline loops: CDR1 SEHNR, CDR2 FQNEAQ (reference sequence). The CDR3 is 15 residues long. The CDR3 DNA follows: TGTGCCAGCAGCTTAGGCCCAGGGAGCACAGATACGCAGTATTTT. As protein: CASSLGPGSTDTQYF. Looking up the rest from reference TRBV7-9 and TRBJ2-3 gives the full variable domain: DTGVSQNPRHKITKRGQNVTFRCDPISEHNRLYWYRQTLGQGPEFLTYFQNEAQLEKSRLLSDRFSAERPKGSFSTLEIQRTEQGDSAMYLCASSLGPGSTDTQYFGPGTRLTVL.

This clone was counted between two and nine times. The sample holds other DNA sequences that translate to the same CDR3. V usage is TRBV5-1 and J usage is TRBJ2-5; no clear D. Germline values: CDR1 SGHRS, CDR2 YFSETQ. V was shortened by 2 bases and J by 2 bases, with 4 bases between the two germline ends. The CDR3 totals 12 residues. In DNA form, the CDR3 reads TGCGCCAGCAGCTTAGATCAAGAGACCCAGTACTTC. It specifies CASSLDQETQYF.

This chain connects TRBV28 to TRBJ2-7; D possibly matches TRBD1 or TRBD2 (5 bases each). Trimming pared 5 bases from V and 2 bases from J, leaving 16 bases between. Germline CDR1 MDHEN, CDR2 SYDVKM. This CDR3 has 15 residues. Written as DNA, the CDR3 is TGTGCCAGCAGTGATCCGGGGCCGTCCACCTACGAGCAGTACTTC. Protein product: CASSDPGPSTYEQYF.

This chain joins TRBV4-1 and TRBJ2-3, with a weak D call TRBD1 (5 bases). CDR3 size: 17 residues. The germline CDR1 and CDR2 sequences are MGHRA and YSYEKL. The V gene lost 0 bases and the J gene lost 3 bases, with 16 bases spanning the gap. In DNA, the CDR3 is TGCGCCAGCAGCCAAGAAACCCCAGGGCCAGCTACAGATACGCAGTATTTT. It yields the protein CASSQETPGPATDTQYF.

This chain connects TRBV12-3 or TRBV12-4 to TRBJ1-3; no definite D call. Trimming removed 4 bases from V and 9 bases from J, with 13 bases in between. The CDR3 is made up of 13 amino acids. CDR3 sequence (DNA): TGTGCCAGCAGTTACCTGCGGGCAGGCACCATATATTTT. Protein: CASSYLRAGTIYF.

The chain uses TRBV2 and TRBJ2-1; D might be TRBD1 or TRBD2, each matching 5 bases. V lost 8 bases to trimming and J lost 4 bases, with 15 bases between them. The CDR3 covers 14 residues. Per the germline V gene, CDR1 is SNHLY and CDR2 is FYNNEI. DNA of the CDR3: TGTGCCAGCCTAATTTCGAGGGGATACAATGAGCAGTTCTTC. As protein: CASLISRGYNEQFF.

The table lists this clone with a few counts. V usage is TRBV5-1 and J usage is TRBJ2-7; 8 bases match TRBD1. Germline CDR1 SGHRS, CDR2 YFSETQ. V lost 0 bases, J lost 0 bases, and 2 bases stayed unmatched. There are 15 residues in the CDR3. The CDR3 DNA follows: TGCGCCAGCAGCTTGGGACAGGGGCTCTCCTACGAGCAGTACTTC. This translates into CASSLGQGLSYEQYF.

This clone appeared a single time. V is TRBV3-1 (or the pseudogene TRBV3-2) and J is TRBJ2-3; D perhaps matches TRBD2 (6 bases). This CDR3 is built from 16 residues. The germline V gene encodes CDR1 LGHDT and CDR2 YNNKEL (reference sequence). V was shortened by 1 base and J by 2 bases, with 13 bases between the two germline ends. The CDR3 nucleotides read TGTGCCAGCAGCCAAGGGGGTTTAGCGGACACAGATACGCAGTATTTT. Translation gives CASSQGGLADTDTQYF.

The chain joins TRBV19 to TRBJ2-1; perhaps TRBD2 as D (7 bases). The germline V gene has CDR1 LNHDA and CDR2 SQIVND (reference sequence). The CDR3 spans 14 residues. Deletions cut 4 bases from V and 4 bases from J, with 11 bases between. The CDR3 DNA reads TGTGCCAGTAGTAGGGGGGGCGCTTACAATGAGCAGTTCTTC. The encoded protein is CASSRGGAYNEQFF.

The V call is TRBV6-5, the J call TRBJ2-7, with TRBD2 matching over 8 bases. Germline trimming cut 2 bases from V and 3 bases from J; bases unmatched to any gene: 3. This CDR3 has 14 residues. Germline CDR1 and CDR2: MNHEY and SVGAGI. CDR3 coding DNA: TGTGCCAGCAGTTACGGCGGGGGGATCTACGAGCAGTACTTC. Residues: CASSYGGGIYEQYF.